The T cell receptor beta chain described here comes from a study of regulatory T cells in long-lasting Graves disease. Investigators prepared the TCR beta libraries by applying iRepertoire HTBI primers and Arm-PCR of CDR3 regions. Each CDR3 protein is one row after TCRdb ran MiXCR on the multiplex PCR reads. The table shows some 280,000 distinct CDR3 sequences, with under 25% occurring only once. A remark on this clonotype: Its antigen is unidentified.

Indicated time point: persistent/refractory GD, antithyroid drugs over 5 years with positive TRAb. Scientists built the TCR library using RNA that was extracted from PBMCs. V was shortened by 7 bases and J by 6 bases, with 19 bases between the two germline ends. CDR3 length: 15 residues. From germline, CDR1 is SGDLS and CDR2 YYNGEE. Findings and caveats of the study: TCR diversity was lower in persistent Graves' patients (versus newly diagnosed ones). Favoring TRBV28, TRBJ1-2 and TRBJ2-5 was a feature seen in persistent disease.

This clonotype was sampled from a female donor with Graves disease. This sequence joins TRBV9 and TRBJ2-2; a possible D gene is TRBD2 (6 bases). The sample here was peripheral blood mononuclear cells (PBMCs), taken when the disease was refractory, from a patient treated with antithyroid drugs. In DNA, the CDR3 is TGTGCCAGCGGTCGGGGAGTAGCGGTGGCCGGGGAGCTGTTTTTT. As protein: CASGRGVAVAGELFF.